This T cell receptor (beta chain) was found in a study of cytomegalovirus exposure and HLA in healthy donors. Regarding the study as a whole: Accurate prediction of HLA-A and HLA-B alleles (for most subjects) was reportedly achieved from TCR beta sequences.

J was trimmed by 1 base and V by 9 bases; bases with no gene match: 8. The V gene's germline CDR1 is LNHDA and CDR2 SQIVND (reference sequence). The CDR3 consists of 14 residues. PCR employed 60 Vbeta and 13 Jbeta primers. Here immunoSEQ multiplex PCR was the method, and the copy in TCRdb shows in-frame clones only, minus some. The repertoire holds roughly 160,000 clones, roughly 88% seen once, with approximately 1.2% in the top ten. With regard to this clone: Its antigen remains unknown.

The sample consisted of PBMCs. The chain combines TRBV19 with TRBJ1-1, with 7 bases identical to TRBD1. The sequence was obtained from a boy younger than 10 in good health and CMV-seronegative. The DNA of the CDR3 is TGTGCCAGCAAGACAGGGATTGGGAACACTGAAGCTTTCTTT. This encodes CASKTGIGNTEAFF.